Each of the 6 T cell receptor beta chains below was sequenced from the same sample in a study of CD8 T cells in ankylosing spondylitis. Study-level findings and limits: Apparently characteristic of ankylosing spondylitis blood was a TCR beta motif (about 8 highly homologous variants).

For these receptors, no antigen is known. TCRdb analysed the 5' RACE reads with MiXCR anew, one entry per CDR3 protein. The sample yields about 500,000 distinct CDR3 sequences, approximately 5.3% seen once. The sample taken for sequencing was blood, either unsorted or a sorted T cell fraction (not recorded which). The receptors derive from a male donor with ankylosing spondylitis.

This clonotype occurred many times. The rearrangement joins TRBV11-2 to TRBJ1-6, with D tentatively TRBD1 (5 bases). The CDR3 spans 16 residues. The germline gives CDR1 SGHAT, CDR2 FQNNGV. The V end lost 5 bases, the J end lost 1 base, and 12 bases lay between the germline ends. The CDR3, as DNA: TGTGCCAGCAGCACTAGAACAGGATCCTATAATTCACCCCTCCACTTT. It codes for CASSTRTGSYNSPLHF.

In this sample, this clonotype turned up many times. The rearrangement joins TRBV4-2 to TRBJ2-5, with 9 bases identical to TRBD1. Trimming took 3 bases from V and 3 from J; bases not matched to a gene: 8. The CDR3 runs 16 residues. The germline CDR1 and CDR2 sequences are LGHNA and YNFKEQ. The DNA of the CDR3 is TGTGCCAGCAGCCAGGTCCCCCGGACAGGGGAAGAGACCCAGTACTTC. Translated: CASSQVPRTGEETQYF.

This clonotype showed up many times. The chain links TRBV7-2 to TRBJ1-5, with D unresolved. Germline CDR1 is SGHTA and CDR2 is FQGNSA. V was shortened by 2 bases and J by 3 bases, with 5 bases between the two germline ends. CDR3 length equals 13 residues. CDR3 bases: TGTGCCAGCAGCTTATCCGACAATCAGCCCCAGCATTTT. It specifies CASSLSDNQPQHF.

The chain has TRBV6-1 and TRBJ1-6; TRBD1 aligns across 7 bases. The CDR3 is 15 residues long. V dropped 7 bases and J dropped 9; count of bases not matched to a gene: 12. Germline CDR1 MNHNS, CDR2 SASEGT. CDR3 DNA: TGTGCCAGCACCCTGGGGGTGAGGGGGCTTTCACCCCTCCACTTT. It codes for CASTLGVRGLSPLHF.

V is TRBV14 and J is TRBJ2-2, with 10 bases fitting TRBD2. Unmatched junction bases numbered 4, after V lost 4 bases and J lost 5 bases. CDR1 is SGHDN and CDR2 is FVKESK in the germline V gene. The CDR3 is made up of 15 amino acids. CDR3 bases: TGTGCCAGCAGCCGCGAGCGGGGGGGGACCGGGGAGCTGTTTTTT. This gives the protein CASSRERGGTGELFF.

This clonotype was counted many times. The V call is TRBV7-2, the J call TRBJ2-3; possible D gene TRBD2, 6 bases. V lost 2 bases to trimming and J lost 2 bases, with 11 bases between them. CDR3 length: 15 residues. Germline V gives CDR1 SGHTA, CDR2 FQGNSA. The CDR3: CASSLSGWDTDTQYF. CDR3 in DNA: TGTGCCAGCAGCTTAAGCGGGTGGGACACAGATACGCAGTATTTT.